These 7 T cell receptor beta chains share one sample of origin, sequenced in a study of blood T cell repertoires in COVID-19 (dated by TCRdb to about 2020). The method behind the library was the immunoSEQ multiplex PCR assay. TCRdb stores this immuneACCESS table with in-frame sequences only. Part of the clones is absent; in the studies checked, under half of the shortfall reflects unresolved V genes, and no reason is known for the rest. The sample includes over 150,000 clones, with around 85% observed a single time. Around 1.1% of the sample rests with the top ten. The sequencing sample was made of peripheral blood. The source is a man aged 30-40 years with acute or convalescent COVID-19.

V and J are TRBV6-5 and TRBJ2-7; perhaps TRBD2 as D (6 bases). The CDR3 loop spans 11 amino acids. Germline assignment: CDR1 MNHEY and CDR2 SVGAGI. Trimming pared 10 bases from V and 3 bases from J, leaving 10 bases between. CDR3 in DNA: TGTGCCACGGGGGTTAACTACGAGCAGTACTTC. This encodes CATGVNYEQYF.

This chain uses TRBV24-1 with TRBJ2-7, with 8 bases identical to TRBD1. CDR1 and CDR2 (germline): KGHDR, SFDVKD. With 4 bases clipped from V and 12 bases from J, the junction kept 16 bases outside the gene matches. The CDR3 totals 15 residues. CDR3 region: CATSDPGGLKGKRYF. The CDR3 DNA reads TGTGCCACCAGTGACCCAGGGGGCCTAAAGGGGAAACGGTACTTC.

The chain links TRBV5-6 to TRBJ2-6; possibly TRBD1 for D (6 bases). CDR1 is SGHDT and CDR2 is YYEEEE in the germline V gene. V lost 3 bases to trimming and J lost 3 bases, with 22 bases between them. The CDR3 runs 19 residues. This CDR3 reads CASSSPKDSHSFGANVLTF. The CDR3 nucleotides read TGTGCCAGCAGCTCCCCCAAGGACAGTCATAGCTTTGGGGCCAACGTCCTGACTTTC. The full variable domain, in which reference TRBV5-6 and TRBJ2-6 provide the parts outside the CDR3, is DAGVTQSPTHLIKTRGQQVTLRCSPKSGHDTVSWYQQALGQGPQFIFQYYEEEERQRGNFPDRFSGHQFPNYSSELNVNALLLGDSALYLCASSSPKDSHSFGANVLTFGAGSRLTVL.

Worth noting for this clone: This CDR3 is also generated by other DNA sequences in the sample. The CDR3 sequence: CASSSRLAGGYEQYF. In DNA form, the CDR3 reads TGTGCCAGCAGCAGCCGACTAGCGGGGGGCTACGAGCAGTACTTC. This chain connects TRBV6-5 to TRBJ2-7; 13 nucleotides agree with TRBD2. The CDR3 contains 15 residues. CDR1 and CDR2 from the germline V gene are MNHEY and SVGAGI. After removal of 6 bases from V and 3 bases from J, the junction contained 5 bases not matched to a gene.

This chain links TRBV28 with TRBJ1-1; 7 bases are a match to TRBD1. The CDR3 runs 12 residues. The germline V gene encodes CDR1 MDHEN and CDR2 SYDVKM. Trimming took 5 bases from V and 7 from J; bases not matched to a gene: 4. CDR3 sequence reads: CASSEQGSEAFF. In DNA form, the CDR3 reads TGTGCCAGCAGTGAACAGGGGAGTGAAGCTTTCTTT.

The chain links TRBV7-3 to TRBJ2-1; D perhaps matches TRBD2 (6 bases). V lost 2 bases and J 6 bases, leaving 11 bases between the germline ends. The CDR3 is 14 amino acids. The germline CDR1 and CDR2 sequences are SGHTA and FQGTGA. The CDR3 loop reads CASSLEVGGNEQFF. CDR3 coding DNA: TGTGCCAGCAGCTTAGAGGTGGGGGGCAATGAGCAGTTCTTC.

V usage is TRBV10-3 and J usage is TRBJ2-7; a weak D match, TRBD2 (6 bases). CDR1 is ENHRY and CDR2 is SYGVKD in the germline V gene. The CDR3 contains 13 residues. Between the trimmed V and J ends, which lost 6 bases and 0 bases, there was a span of 9 bases. The CDR3 reads CAIRRDVSYEQYF. CDR3 nucleotide sequence: TGTGCCATCAGGCGGGACGTCTCCTACGAGCAGTACTTC.